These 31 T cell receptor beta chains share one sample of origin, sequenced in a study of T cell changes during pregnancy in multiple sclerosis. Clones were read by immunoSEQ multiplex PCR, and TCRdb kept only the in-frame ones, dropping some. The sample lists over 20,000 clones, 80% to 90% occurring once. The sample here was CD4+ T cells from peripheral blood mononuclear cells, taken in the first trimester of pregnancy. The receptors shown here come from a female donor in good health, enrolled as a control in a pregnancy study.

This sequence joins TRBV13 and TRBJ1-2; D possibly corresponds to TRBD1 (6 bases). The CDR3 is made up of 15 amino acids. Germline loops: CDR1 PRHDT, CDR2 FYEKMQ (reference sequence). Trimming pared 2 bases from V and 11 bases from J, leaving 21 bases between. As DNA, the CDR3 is TGTGCCAGCAGCTTACGGGGACAACTGTTTGGCAGTTACACCTTC. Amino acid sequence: CASSLRGQLFGSYTF.

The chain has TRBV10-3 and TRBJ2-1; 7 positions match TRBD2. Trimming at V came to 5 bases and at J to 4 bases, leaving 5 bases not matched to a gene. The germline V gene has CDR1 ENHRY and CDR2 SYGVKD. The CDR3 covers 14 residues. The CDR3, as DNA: TGTGCCATCAGTTTAGCGGGTAGATACAATGAGCAGTTCTTC. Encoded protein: CAISLAGRYNEQFF.

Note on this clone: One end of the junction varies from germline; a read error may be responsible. The CDR3 region is CASTLGRIGGYTF. For the CDR3, the DNA is TGTGCCAGCACCTTAGGCAGGATTGGAGGCTACACCTTC. V gene TRBV7-2 combines with J gene TRBJ1-2; no definite D call. In germline, CDR1 is SGHTA, CDR2 FQGNSA. This CDR3 has 13 amino acids.

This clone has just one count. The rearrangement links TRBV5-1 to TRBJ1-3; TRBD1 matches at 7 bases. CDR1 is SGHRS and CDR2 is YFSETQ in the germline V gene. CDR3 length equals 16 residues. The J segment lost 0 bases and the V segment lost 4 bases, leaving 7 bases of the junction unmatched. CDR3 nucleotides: TGCGCCAGCAGCCTGGGACAGCCTATCTCTGGAAACACCATATATTTT. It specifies CASSLGQPISGNTIYF.

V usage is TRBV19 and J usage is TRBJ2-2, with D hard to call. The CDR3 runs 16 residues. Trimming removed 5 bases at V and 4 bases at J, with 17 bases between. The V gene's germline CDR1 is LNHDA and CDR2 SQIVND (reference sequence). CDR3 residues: CASSSLGVSGTGELFF. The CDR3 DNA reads TGTGCCAGTAGTTCACTCGGAGTTTCGGGCACCGGGGAGCTGTTTTTT.

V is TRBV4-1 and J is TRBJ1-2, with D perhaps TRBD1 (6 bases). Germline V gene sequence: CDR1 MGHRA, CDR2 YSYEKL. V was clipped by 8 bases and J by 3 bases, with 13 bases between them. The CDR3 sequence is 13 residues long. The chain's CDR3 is CASGTAGDYGYTF. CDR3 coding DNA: TGCGCCAGCGGGACCGCAGGGGACTATGGCTACACCTTC.

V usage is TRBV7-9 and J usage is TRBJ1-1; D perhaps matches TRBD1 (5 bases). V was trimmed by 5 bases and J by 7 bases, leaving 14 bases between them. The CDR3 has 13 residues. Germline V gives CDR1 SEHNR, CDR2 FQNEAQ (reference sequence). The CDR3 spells CASSARGWGEAFF. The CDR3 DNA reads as TGTGCCAGCAGCGCAAGGGGTTGGGGTGAAGCTTTCTTT.

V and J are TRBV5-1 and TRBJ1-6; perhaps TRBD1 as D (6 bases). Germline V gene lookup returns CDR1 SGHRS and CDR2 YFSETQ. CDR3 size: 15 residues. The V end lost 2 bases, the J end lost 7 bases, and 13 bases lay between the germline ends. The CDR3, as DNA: TGCGCCAGCAGCTTCGAAGGACAGAGCAATTCACCCCTCCACTTT. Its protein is CASSFEGQSNSPLHF.

The CDR3 DNA sequence: TGTGCCAGTAGTTCTCGGACAGGGGCGATGATGAACACTGAAGCTTTCTTT. It encodes CASSSRTGAMMNTEAFF. The genes are TRBV19 and TRBJ1-1; 9 bases are a match to TRBD1. The CDR3 extends over 17 amino acids. Germline values: CDR1 LNHDA, CDR2 SQIVND (reference sequence). Unmatched junction bases numbered 10, after V lost 5 bases and J lost 0 bases.

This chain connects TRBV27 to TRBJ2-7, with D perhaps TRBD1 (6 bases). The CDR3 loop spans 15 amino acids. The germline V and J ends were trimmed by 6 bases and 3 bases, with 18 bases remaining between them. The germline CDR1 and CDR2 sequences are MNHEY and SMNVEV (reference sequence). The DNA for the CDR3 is TGTGCCAGCAGCACTCAATCAGGGGTACTCTACGAGCAGTACTTC. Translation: CASSTQSGVLYEQYF.

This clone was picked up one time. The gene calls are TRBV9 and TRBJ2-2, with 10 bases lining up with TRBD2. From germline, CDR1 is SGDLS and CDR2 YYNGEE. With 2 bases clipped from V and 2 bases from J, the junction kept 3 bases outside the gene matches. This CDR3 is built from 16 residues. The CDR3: CASSVLAGANTGELFF. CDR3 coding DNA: TGTGCCAGCAGCGTCCTAGCGGGGGCTAACACCGGGGAGCTGTTTTTT.

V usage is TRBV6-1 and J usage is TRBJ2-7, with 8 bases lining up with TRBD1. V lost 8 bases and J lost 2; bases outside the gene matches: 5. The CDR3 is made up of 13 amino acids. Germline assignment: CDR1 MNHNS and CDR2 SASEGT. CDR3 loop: CASAPGGPYEQYF. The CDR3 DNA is TGTGCCAGCGCCCCAGGGGGCCCCTACGAGCAGTACTTC.

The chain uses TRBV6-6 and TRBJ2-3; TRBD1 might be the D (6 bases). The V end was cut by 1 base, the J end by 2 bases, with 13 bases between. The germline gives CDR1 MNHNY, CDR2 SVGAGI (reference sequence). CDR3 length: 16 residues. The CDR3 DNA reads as TGTGCCAGCAGTTACTGGGGGCGCAAGGACACAGATACGCAGTATTTT. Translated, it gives CASSYWGRKDTDTQYF.

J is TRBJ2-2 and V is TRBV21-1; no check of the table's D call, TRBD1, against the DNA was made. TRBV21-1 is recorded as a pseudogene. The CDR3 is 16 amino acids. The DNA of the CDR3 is TGTGCCAGCAGCAAAGAGGACAGGCGTGTCACCGGGGAGCTGTTTTTT. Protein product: CASSKEDRRVTGELFF.

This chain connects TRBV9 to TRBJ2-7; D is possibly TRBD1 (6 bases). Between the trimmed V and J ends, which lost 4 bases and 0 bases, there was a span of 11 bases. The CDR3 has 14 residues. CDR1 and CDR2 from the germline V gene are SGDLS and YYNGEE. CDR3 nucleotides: TGTGCCAGCAGCATGGACAGTAGCTCCTACGAGCAGTACTTC. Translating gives CASSMDSSSYEQYF.

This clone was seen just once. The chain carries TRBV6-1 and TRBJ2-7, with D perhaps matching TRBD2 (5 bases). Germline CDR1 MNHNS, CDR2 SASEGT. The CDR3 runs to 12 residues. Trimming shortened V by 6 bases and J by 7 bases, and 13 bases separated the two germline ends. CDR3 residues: CASSQRAGEQYF. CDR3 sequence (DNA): TGTGCCAGCAGCCAGAGGGCCGGGGAGCAGTACTTC.

DNA of the CDR3: TGTGCCAGTAGTTCTCGGCCGGGACAGGGGGGTTCCTACGAGCAGTACTTC. Its protein is CASSSRPGQGGSYEQYF. The chain is built from TRBV19 and TRBJ2-7; TRBD1 matches at 11 bases. The CDR3 length is 17 residues. V shed 5 bases and J 1 base; nucleotides not matched to a gene: 10. Germline V gene lookup returns CDR1 LNHDA and CDR2 SQIVND (reference sequence).

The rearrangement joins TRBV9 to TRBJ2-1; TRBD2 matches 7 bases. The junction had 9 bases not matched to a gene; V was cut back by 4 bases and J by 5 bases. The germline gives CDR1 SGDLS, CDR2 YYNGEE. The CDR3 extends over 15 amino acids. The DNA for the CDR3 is TGTGCCAGCAGCCCCCAGGCGGGGGTCAACAATGAGCAGTTCTTC. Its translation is CASSPQAGVNNEQFF.

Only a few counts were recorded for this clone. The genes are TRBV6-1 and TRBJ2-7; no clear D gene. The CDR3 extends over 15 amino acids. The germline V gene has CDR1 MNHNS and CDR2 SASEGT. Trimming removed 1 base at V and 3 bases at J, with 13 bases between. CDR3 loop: CASSEDTGAFYEQYF. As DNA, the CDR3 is TGTGCCAGCAGTGAAGACACCGGAGCCTTCTACGAGCAGTACTTC.

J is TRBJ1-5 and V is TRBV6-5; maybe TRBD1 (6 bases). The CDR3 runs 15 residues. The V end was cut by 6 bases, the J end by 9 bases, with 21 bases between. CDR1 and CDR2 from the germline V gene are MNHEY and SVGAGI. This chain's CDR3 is CASSSDRPPIRPQHF. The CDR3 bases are TGTGCCAGCAGCTCAGACAGGCCGCCCATCCGGCCCCAGCATTTT.

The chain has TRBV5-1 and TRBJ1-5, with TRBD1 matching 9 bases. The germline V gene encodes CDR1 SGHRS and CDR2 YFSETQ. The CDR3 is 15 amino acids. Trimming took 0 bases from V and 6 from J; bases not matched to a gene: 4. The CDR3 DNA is TGCGCCAGCAGCTTGGTTGCGGGACAGGGTCAGCCCCAGCATTTT. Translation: CASSLVAGQGQPQHF. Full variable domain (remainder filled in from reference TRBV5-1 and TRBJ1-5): KAGVTQTPRYLIKTRGQQVTLSCSPISGHRSVSWYQQTPGQGLQFLFEYFSETQRNKGNFPGRFSGRQFSNSRSEMNVSTLELGDSALYLCASSLVAGQGQPQHFGDGTRLSIL.

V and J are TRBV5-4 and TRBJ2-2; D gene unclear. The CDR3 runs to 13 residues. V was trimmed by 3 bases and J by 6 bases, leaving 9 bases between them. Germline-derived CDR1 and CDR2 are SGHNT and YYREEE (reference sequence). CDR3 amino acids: CASSSSPPGELFF. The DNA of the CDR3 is TGTGCCAGCAGCTCCTCCCCTCCCGGGGAGCTGTTTTTT.

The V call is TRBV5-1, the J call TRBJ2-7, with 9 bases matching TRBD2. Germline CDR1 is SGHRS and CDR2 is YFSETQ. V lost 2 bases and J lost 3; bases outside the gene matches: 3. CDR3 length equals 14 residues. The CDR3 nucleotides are TGCGCCAGCAGCTTAGGGACTAGCCTCTACGAGCAGTACTTC. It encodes CASSLGTSLYEQYF.

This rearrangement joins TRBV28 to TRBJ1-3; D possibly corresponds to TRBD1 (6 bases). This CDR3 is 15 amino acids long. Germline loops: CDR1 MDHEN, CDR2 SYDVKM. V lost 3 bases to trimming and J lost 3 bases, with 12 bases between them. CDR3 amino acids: CASSLYREGGNTIYF. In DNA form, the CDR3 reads TGTGCCAGCAGTTTGTACAGGGAAGGTGGAAACACCATATATTTT.

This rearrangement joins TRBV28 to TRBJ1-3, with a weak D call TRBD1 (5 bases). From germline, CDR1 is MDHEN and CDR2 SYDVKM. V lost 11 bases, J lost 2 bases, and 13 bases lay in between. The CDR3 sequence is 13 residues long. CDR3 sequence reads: CAGSGYTGNTIYF. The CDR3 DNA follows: TGTGCCGGCTCAGGGTATACTGGAAACACCATATATTTT.

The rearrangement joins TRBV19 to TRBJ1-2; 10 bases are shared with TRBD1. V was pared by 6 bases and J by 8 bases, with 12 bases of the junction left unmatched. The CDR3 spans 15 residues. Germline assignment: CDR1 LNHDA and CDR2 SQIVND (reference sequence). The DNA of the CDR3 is TGTGCCAGTAGAACGGGACAGGGGAAGATAGAGGGCTACACCTTC. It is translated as CASRTGQGKIEGYTF.

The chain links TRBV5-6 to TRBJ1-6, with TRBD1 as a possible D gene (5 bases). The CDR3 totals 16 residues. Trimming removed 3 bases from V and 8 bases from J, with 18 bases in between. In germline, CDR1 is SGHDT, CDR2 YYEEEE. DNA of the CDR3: TGTGCCAGCAGCTCCCGAAGTTTCAGGGCCTATTCACCCCTCCACTTT. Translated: CASSSRSFRAYSPLHF.

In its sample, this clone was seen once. CDR3 region: CASSQVGGETQYF. The CDR3 DNA reads as TGCGCCAGCAGCCAAGTTGGCGGAGAGACCCAGTACTTC. The V and J genes are TRBV4-3 and TRBJ2-5; unclear D gene. The CDR3 runs to 13 residues. The V gene lost 1 base and the J gene lost 4 bases, with 7 bases spanning the gap. Per the germline V gene, CDR1 is LGHNA and CDR2 is YSLEER.

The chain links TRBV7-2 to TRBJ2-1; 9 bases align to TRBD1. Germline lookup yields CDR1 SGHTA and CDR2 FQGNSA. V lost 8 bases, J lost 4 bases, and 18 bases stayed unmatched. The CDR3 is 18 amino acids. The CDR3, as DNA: TGTGCCAGCGTGCCCCGAGCCTCCGGGACAGGGATATACAATGAGCAGTTCTTC. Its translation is CASVPRASGTGIYNEQFF. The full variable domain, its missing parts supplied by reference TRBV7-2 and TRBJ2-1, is GAGVSQSPSNKVTEKGKDVELRCDPISGHTALYWYRQSLGQGLEFLIYFQGNSAPDKSGLPSDRFSAERTGGSVSTLTIQRTQQEDSAVYLCASVPRASGTGIYNEQFFGPGTRLTVL.

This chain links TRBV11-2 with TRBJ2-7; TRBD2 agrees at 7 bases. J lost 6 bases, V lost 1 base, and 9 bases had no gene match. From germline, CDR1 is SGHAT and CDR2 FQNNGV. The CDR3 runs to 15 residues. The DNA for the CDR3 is TGTGCCAGCAGCTTAGGGAGGATCGCGGGGGTCGAGCAGTACTTC. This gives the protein CASSLGRIAGVEQYF.

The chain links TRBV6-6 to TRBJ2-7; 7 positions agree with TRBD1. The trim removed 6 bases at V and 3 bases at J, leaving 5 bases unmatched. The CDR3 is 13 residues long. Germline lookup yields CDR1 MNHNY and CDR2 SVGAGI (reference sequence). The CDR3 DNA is TGTGCCAGCAGAAGCCGGGACAGCTACGAGCAGTACTTC. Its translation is CASRSRDSYEQYF.